This TCR beta chain comes out of a study of shared clonotypes between healthy human individuals (dated by TCRdb to 2020 to 2021). The study in broad terms: The cohort included three men and a couple of women between 18 and 49 years of age. Different laboratories and diverse techniques were used to prepare libraries and sequence TCR repertoires, to increase sequencing depth and limit assay-specific biases. Leukapheresis yielded between about 0.94 and 9.5 billion PBMCs per donor. For each donor, three plates each were used for CD4 naive and CD4 memory, two plates were used for CD8 naive, and one plate was used for CD8 memory. To estimate repertoire size and how much clonotype sharing occurs between individuals, the study deeply sequenced the blood TCR repertoires of several healthy adults.

For the CD8 naive samples, CD45RO-negative cells were positively selected for CCR7, yielding a CD45RA+CCR7+ population from which TemRA cells were excluded. The donors were healthy, HIV-negative adults who had no recently reported acute infections or vaccinations. Only Caucasian adults living in Nashville, Tennessee, USA were represented among the donors. Blood was collected by leukapheresis, and PBMCs were isolated by Ficoll-Histopaque density gradient centrifugation and then cryopreserved in liquid nitrogen vapor phase. Analytical flow cytometry was used to check the purity and quantity of each magnetically sorted T cell population. Genomic DNA was isolated from every sorted fraction and measured by UV absorbance on a Nanodrop 2000c. Results and caveats for the whole study, not just this receptor: Rarefaction of sorted-subset datasets indicated incomplete sequencing despite the large sequencing depth. Because the study included only a small number of donors, the genetic and exposure-history diversity represented was limited. Larger estimated clonotype richness was generally found for naive subsets than for memory subsets. Across four donors, roughly 5% of naive CD4, 3% to 3.5% of naive CD8, 2.3% of memory CD4, and approximately 0.4% of memory CD8 clonotypes were shared. Higher generation probabilities were observed for clonotypes shared by all four sorted-subset donors than for non-shared clonotypes. Based on pairwise subsampling, the degree of clonotype sharing among donors was expected to be affected by sequencing depth. Only blood was sampled, and tissue TCR repertoires likely differ from those in blood.

Notes on this clone: Its antigen remains undetermined. No much larger clone is present one base from it, and per-base qualities are unavailable.

Using the deep immunoSEQ assay, TCR CDR3 regions were amplified from genomic DNA by multiplex PCR. Extracted genomic DNA from each cell subset was distributed evenly across all wells of several immunoSEQ 96-well plates, and each plate was treated as a replicate. For sorted subsets, 150 to 200 ng genomic DNA, equal to approximately 30,000 T cell genomes, was loaded into each replicate PCR. Purified libraries were quantified with a Qubit 3.0 fluorometer, sized on a Bioanalyzer 2100, and re-quantified with the KAPA Library Quantification kit. Each immunoSEQ 96-well plate was sequenced on its own single-read 150-cycle Illumina NextSeq 550 flow cell. As for the original processing: Because the immunoSEQ output held only junctional sequences and lacked quality scores, the filtering could not match the filtering applied to full-length reads. To assign V/J genes and CDR3, sequences were annotated using PyIR, a Python wrapper for IgBLAST v1.9, with IMGT germline references. Reads with weak V/J assignments (E-value above 1e-6), missing CDR3, stop codons, out-of-frame junctions, or ambiguous translated residues were removed. V3J clonotypes were defined as sequences sharing the same inferred V gene, J gene, and CDR3 amino acid sequence. Percentage overlap between repertoires was computed as shared unique clonotypes divided by the size of the smaller repertoire. Richness of each repertoire was evaluated using RTK rarefaction, the Chao1 estimator, and Recon v2.1 estimates of unobserved clonotypes. Generation probabilities for all TCRbeta clonotypes obtained by the gDNA method from a few donors were computed using OLGA. This is the immuneACCESS table as TCRdb keeps it, with only in-frame sequences that have V and J called. A part of the clones is gone; compared with another copy, unresolved V genes explain less than half, and the rest is unexplained. V and J calls and clone size are copied from that table; D and trimming were computed from the DNA. Across this sample there are under 2,000,000 clones, with around 96% seen only once. The ten largest account for more than 0.95% of the sample.

The origin of this receptor is a man between 18 and 35 years old in good health. Specimen: naive CD8+ T cells sorted from blood. The meaning of the sample's cell subset or site label: CD45RA+CCR7+.

The DNA sequence reads TGTGCCAGCAGTTTCCGGGGGGCCTGGGGGCAGTACTTC. This codes for CASSFRGAWGQYF. The chain was built from TRBV28 and TRBJ2-7; TRBD2 is a weak D gene call, 7 bases matching. V loses 3 bases of germline sequence and J loses 9 bases, and the interval between the two ends is 15 bases. The CDR3 covers 13 residues, taking in both the cysteine and the phenylalanine. Solely the CDR3 DNA is kept, with 39 bases framed from the first base. CDR1 and CDR2 are read off the germline V gene as MDHEN and SYDVKM.